Listed here are 10 T cell receptor beta chains from one sample, sequenced in a study of CD8 T cells in Susac syndrome. With random hexamers, reverse transcription was performed on roughly 0.5 to 1 ug of RNA. TCRdb re-analysed the immunoSEQ multiplex PCR reads in MiXCR, keeping a single row per CDR3 protein. The table has hundreds of thousands of distinct CDR3 sequences, roughly 85% seen once; the top ten hold roughly 0.21%. Sequenced: CD8+ T cells from PBMCs. The receptors come from a human donor with multiple sclerosis.

The chain has TRBV2 and TRBJ2-1; tentative D call: TRBD1 (6 bases). This CDR3 spans 16 amino acids. The V end was cut by 2 bases, the J end by 7 bases, with 18 bases between. Germline assignment: CDR1 SNHLY and CDR2 FYNNEI. CDR3 protein: CASSEMRPGVWNEQFF. Here the CDR3 DNA reads TGTGCCAGCAGTGAAATGAGGCCAGGGGTCTGGAATGAGCAGTTCTTC.

There are a few counts of this clonotype. The rearrangement joins TRBV11-3 to TRBJ1-5, with TRBD1 identical over 7 bases. Germline trimming cut 3 bases from V and 2 bases from J; bases unmatched to any gene: 1. In germline, CDR1 is SGHNT, CDR2 YENEEA. This CDR3 contains 14 residues. CDR3 sequence: CASSFTGGNQPQHF. Here the CDR3 DNA reads TGTGCCAGCAGCTTCACAGGGGGCAATCAGCCCCAGCATTTT.

V is TRBV4-3 and J is TRBJ2-7; D is perhaps TRBD1 (7 bases). Germline CDR1 LGHNA, CDR2 YSLEER. Trimming removed 0 bases at V and 5 bases at J, with 20 bases between. The CDR3 runs 17 residues. The CDR3 nucleotides are TGCGCCAGCAGCCAAGATTTCGGGAGACAGGGTCTCCACGAGCAGTACTTC. This encodes CASSQDFGRQGLHEQYF.

The genes are TRBV2 and TRBJ2-5; D uncertain. Trimming stripped 2 bases from V and 0 bases from J, with 16 bases between. CDR1 and CDR2 from the germline V gene are SNHLY and FYNNEI. This CDR3 contains 17 residues. The CDR3 coding sequence is TGTGCCAGCAGTGAACGGCAGACCTCACGCTACCAAGAGACCCAGTACTTC. Protein sequence: CASSERQTSRYQETQYF.

The rearrangement joins TRBV11-2 to TRBJ2-7; perhaps TRBD2 as D (7 bases). The germline V gene encodes CDR1 SGHAT and CDR2 FQNNGV. Trimming took off 7 bases at V and 1 base at J, with 17 bases between the two ends. CDR3 length equals 15 residues. CDR3 sequence: CASTTASGTSYEQYF. DNA of the CDR3: TGTGCCAGCACCACGGCCAGCGGGACATCCTACGAGCAGTACTTC.

The chain recombines TRBV29-1 with TRBJ2-5; D may be TRBD2 (5 bases). Between the trimmed V and J ends, which lost 6 bases and 2 bases, there was a span of 16 bases. The CDR3 runs 14 residues. Germline loops: CDR1 SQVTM, CDR2 ANQGSEA. The DNA of the CDR3 is TGCAGCGTCCCCCTCGGGGAACTACAAGAGACCCAGTACTTC. As protein: CSVPLGELQETQYF.

This chain links TRBV6-1 with TRBJ2-1; 7 positions match TRBD2. This CDR3 contains 19 residues. Unmatched junction bases numbered 24, after V lost 7 bases and J lost 6 bases. Germline CDR1 MNHNS, CDR2 SASEGT. The DNA of the CDR3 is TGTGCCAGCATCCGCCTTTTCACAATAGGGCTAGGGGAGGGCAATGAGCAGTTCTTC. It is translated as CASIRLFTIGLGEGNEQFF.

The chain couples TRBV20-1 to TRBJ2-7; 7 nucleotides line up with TRBD2. The germline CDR1 and CDR2 sequences are DFQATT and SNEGSKA (reference sequence). The ends lost 5 bases at V and 2 bases at J; junction bases unmatched: 3. The CDR3 has 12 amino acids. CDR3 DNA: TGCAGTGCTGGGGACTATACCTACGAGCAGTACTTC. This gives the protein CSAGDYTYEQYF.

The chain is built from TRBV27 and TRBJ1-4; D is possibly TRBD1 (5 bases). Germline V lookup: CDR1 MNHEY, CDR2 SMNVEV (reference sequence). The CDR3 has 14 amino acids. The ends were cut back, 3 bases at V and 8 bases at J, with 13 bases in the middle. The CDR3 nucleotides are TGTGCCAGCAGTTTGGGGGTGGTAAGAGAAAAACTGTTTTTT. It encodes CASSLGVVREKLFF. Variable domain in full (rest from reference TRBV27 and TRBJ1-4): EAQVTQNPRYLITVTGKKLTVTCSQNMNHEYMSWYRQDPGLGLRQIYYSMNVEVTDKGDVPEGYKVSRKEKRNFPLILESPSPNQTSLYFCASSLGVVREKLFFGSGTQLSVL.

The chain carries TRBV7-6 and TRBJ2-1; 10 nucleotides match TRBD2. Germline V gene data show CDR1 as SGHVS and CDR2 as FNYEAQ. Trimming cost V 3 bases and J 2 bases; bases outside gene matches: 13. The CDR3 consists of 19 residues. The CDR3 reads CASSFGLAGDGGTYNEQFF. The CDR3 coding sequence is TGTGCCAGCAGCTTCGGCCTAGCGGGAGATGGTGGGACCTACAATGAGCAGTTCTTC. The full variable domain, in which reference TRBV7-6 and TRBJ2-1 provide the parts outside the CDR3, is GAGVSQSPRYKVTKRGQDVALRCDPISGHVSLYWYRQALGQGPEFLTYFNYEAQQDKSGLPNDRFSAERPEGSISTLTIQRTEQRDSAMYRCASSFGLAGDGGTYNEQFFGPGTRLTVL.